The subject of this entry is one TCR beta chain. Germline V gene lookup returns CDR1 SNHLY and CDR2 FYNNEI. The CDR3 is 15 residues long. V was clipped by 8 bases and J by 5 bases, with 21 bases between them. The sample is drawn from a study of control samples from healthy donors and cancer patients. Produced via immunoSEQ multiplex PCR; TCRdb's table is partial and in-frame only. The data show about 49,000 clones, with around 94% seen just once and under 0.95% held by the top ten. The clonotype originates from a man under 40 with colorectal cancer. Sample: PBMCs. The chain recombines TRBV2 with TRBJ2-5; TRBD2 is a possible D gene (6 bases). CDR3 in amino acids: CASGEDGAGMETQYF. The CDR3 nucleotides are TGTGCCAGCGGGGAGGATGGGGCCGGGATGGAGACCCAGTACTTC.